Presented here are 21 T cell receptor beta chains from one specimen sequenced in a study of vaccination and CD4 T cells after COVID-19. The antigens these receptors bind are not known. CD4+ T cells that had been cultured provided DNA sequenced with the Oncomine TCR Beta short-read assay. MiXCR was run by TCRdb on the PCR reads, yielding one entry per CDR3 protein. The table shows 9,500 to 15,000 distinct CDR3 sequences, with around 41% occurring only once. Documented treatment: approximately 9-day PBMC culture with coronavirus spike peptide pools or control peptides (ViraFEST assay). Sequencing was carried out using cultured CD4+ T cells from blood. Every receptor here comes from a human donor with COVID-19.

This chain connects TRBV20-1 to TRBJ1-1, with a possible D match to TRBD1 (5 bases). This CDR3 contains 12 residues. The germline V and J ends were trimmed by 5 bases and 7 bases, with 14 bases remaining between them. Per the germline V gene, CDR1 is DFQATT and CDR2 is SNEGSKA (reference sequence). CDR3 region: CSAGGGTREAFF. CDR3 DNA: TGCAGTGCTGGGGGGGGGACGCGTGAAGCTTTCTTT.

The chain has TRBV20-1 and TRBJ2-2; unclear D gene. This CDR3 is 12 amino acids long. CDR1 DFQATT and CDR2 SNEGSKA come from the germline V gene (reference sequence). V shed 3 bases and J shed 3 bases, with 5 bases lying between them. As DNA, the CDR3 is TGCAGTGCTAGTAGTCACACCGGGGAGCTGTTTTTT. Protein sequence: CSASSHTGELFF.

This clonotype was counted only a few times. The rearrangement joins TRBV24-1 to TRBJ2-5; the D is unclear. Germline loops: CDR1 KGHDR, CDR2 SFDVKD. Trimming left V 2 bases short and J 2 bases short, with 11 bases between. The CDR3 loop spans 15 amino acids. CDR3 amino acids: CATSDYGKTQETQYF. CDR3 in DNA: TGTGCCACCAGTGATTACGGCAAGACACAAGAGACCCAGTACTTC.

The chain is built from TRBV11-2 and TRBJ1-1; D gene ambiguous. CDR3 length: 14 residues. Germline-derived CDR1 and CDR2 are SGHAT and FQNNGV. V lost 2 bases and J 1 base, leaving 8 bases between the germline ends. The chain's CDR3 is CASSLQRANTEAFF. In nucleotides, the CDR3 is TGTGCCAGCAGCTTACAGAGAGCGAACACTGAAGCTTTCTTT.

The chain recombines TRBV12-5 with TRBJ1-6; 7 nucleotides line up with TRBD1. The CDR3 consists of 14 residues. Germline V lookup: CDR1 LGHNT, CDR2 FRNRAP. Trimming removed 6 bases from V and 7 bases from J; junction bases left unmatched: 6. CDR3 in amino acids: CASGQGQPNSPLHF. The CDR3 bases are TGTGCTAGTGGCCAGGGACAGCCCAATTCACCCCTCCACTTT.

V gene TRBV20-1 combines with J gene TRBJ2-4; TRBD2 agrees at 10 bases. V lost 3 bases, J lost 3 bases, and 5 bases stayed unmatched. The length of the CDR3 is 15 residues. Germline CDR1 DFQATT, CDR2 SNEGSKA (reference sequence). The CDR3 region has the DNA TGCAGTGCTAGTCCGCCTAGCGGGGGCAAAAACATTCAGTACTTC. It specifies CSASPPSGGKNIQYF.

The gene calls are TRBV2 and TRBJ1-5, with 9 bases fitting TRBD1. The CDR3 is 16 amino acids. The V segment lost 6 bases and the J segment 0 bases; nucleotides outside the gene matches: 6. Germline loops: CDR1 SNHLY, CDR2 FYNNEI. CDR3 amino acids: CASRGTGQLSNQPQHF. CDR3 nucleotides: TGTGCCAGCAGGGGGACAGGGCAACTTAGCAATCAGCCCCAGCATTTT. Using reference TRBV2 and TRBJ1-5 for the parts outside the CDR3, the full variable domain is EPEVTQTPSHQVTQMGQEVILRCVPISNHLYFYWYRQILGQKVEFLVSFYNNEISEKSEIFDDQFSVERPDGSNFTLKIRSTKLEDSAMYFCASRGTGQLSNQPQHFGDGTRLSIL.

This clonotype was seen a handful of times. The rearrangement joins TRBV15 to TRBJ2-1, with D perhaps matching TRBD1 (6 bases). V was clipped by 5 bases and J by 9 bases, with 14 bases between them. The CDR3 is 13 residues long. Per germline, CDR1 LNHNV and CDR2 YYDKDF (reference sequence). CDR3 amino acids: CATSSSDRGEQFF. The CDR3 DNA is TGTGCCACCAGCTCGTCGGACAGAGGTGAGCAGTTCTTC.

The V call is TRBV7-6, the J call TRBJ2-3; 14 nucleotides agree with TRBD2. With 5 bases clipped from V and 4 bases from J, the junction kept 8 bases outside the gene matches. Germline V CDR1 and CDR2: SGHVS, FNYEAQ. The CDR3 consists of 17 residues. The chain's CDR3 is CASSTLGLAGAPDTQYF. CDR3 DNA: TGTGCCAGCAGCACCTTGGGACTAGCGGGGGCCCCAGATACGCAGTATTTT.

This clonotype was observed a handful of times. The chain carries TRBV2 and TRBJ1-1, with no clear D. Germline V gene data show CDR1 as SNHLY and CDR2 as FYNNEI. V was pared by 7 bases and J by 1 base, with 16 bases between. This CDR3 has 15 amino acids. This chain's CDR3 is CASTLLKSGNTEAFF. The CDR3 region has the DNA TGTGCCAGCACCCTCCTGAAAAGCGGGAACACTGAAGCTTTCTTT.

The chain couples TRBV6-1 to TRBJ1-2; the D is unclear. Per germline, CDR1 MNHNS and CDR2 SASEGT. The V end lost 2 bases, the J end lost 8 bases, and 12 bases lay between the germline ends. The CDR3 length is 13 residues. As DNA, the CDR3 is TGTGCCAGCAGTGAAAGGCCCCCGGGGGGCTACACCTTC. It yields the protein CASSERPPGGYTF.

The chain links TRBV5-1 to TRBJ2-7; D is ambiguous. Trimming shortened V by 0 bases and J by 0 bases, and 10 bases separated the two germline ends. Germline-derived CDR1 and CDR2 are SGHRS and YFSETQ. CDR3 length: 15 residues. The CDR3 DNA follows: TGCGCCAGCAGCTTGGGCTGGTTACGCTCCTACGAGCAGTACTTC. This encodes CASSLGWLRSYEQYF.

The chain is built from TRBV27 and TRBJ1-5; tentatively, D is TRBD1 (5 bases). The CDR3 has 14 amino acids. Trimming removed 4 bases from V and 6 bases from J, with 13 bases in between. Germline V gene lookup returns CDR1 MNHEY and CDR2 SMNVEV (reference sequence). CDR3 coding DNA: TGTGCCAGCAGTTACCGGGACCACAGTCAGCCCCAGCATTTT. Translated, it gives CASSYRDHSQPQHF.

This sequence joins TRBV6-1 and TRBJ1-2; no reliable D call. The V and J ends lost 0 bases and 4 bases respectively, with 6 bases between them. This CDR3 has 13 amino acids. The germline V gene encodes CDR1 MNHNS and CDR2 SASEGT. CDR3 sequence reads: CASSEAGTYGYTF. CDR3 DNA: TGTGCCAGCAGTGAAGCGGGAACCTATGGCTACACCTTC.

This chain links TRBV5-1 with TRBJ1-1; D call uncertain. The CDR3 runs to 14 residues. Per the germline V gene, CDR1 is SGHRS and CDR2 is YFSETQ. Trimming stripped 0 bases from V and 4 bases from J, with 10 bases between. The CDR3 DNA follows: TGCGCCAGCAGCTTGGCTAGAGGCAGCACTGAAGCTTTCTTT. Its protein product is CASSLARGSTEAFF.

The chain recombines TRBV20-1 with TRBJ2-5; D might be TRBD1 (5 bases). The CDR3 loop spans 14 amino acids. Trimming left V 6 bases short and J 2 bases short, with 16 bases between. Germline V lookup: CDR1 DFQATT, CDR2 SNEGSKA (reference sequence). The CDR3 DNA sequence: TGCAGTGCCATCACCCCAGGGCGGCAAGAGACCCAGTACTTC. Encoded protein: CSAITPGRQETQYF.

The chain uses TRBV7-2 and TRBJ2-5; 12 bases are shared with TRBD2. Germline lookup yields CDR1 SGHTA and CDR2 FQGNSA. The trim removed 3 bases at V and 3 bases at J, leaving 2 bases unmatched. CDR3 length: 15 residues. The chain's CDR3 is CASSFRLAGEETQYF. The CDR3 DNA follows: TGTGCCAGCAGCTTCCGACTAGCGGGAGAAGAGACCCAGTACTTC. Supplemented by reference TRBV7-2 and TRBJ2-5, the full variable domain reads GAGVSQSPSNKVTEKGKDVELRCDPISGHTALYWYRQSLGQGLEFLIYFQGNSAPDKSGLPSDRFSAERTGGSVSTLTIQRTQQEDSAVYLCASSFRLAGEETQYFGPGTRLLVL.

This chain uses TRBV7-2 with TRBJ2-3; 8 bases agree with TRBD2. This CDR3 is built from 16 residues. V shed 0 bases, J shed 1 base, and the junction held 3 bases outside the gene matches. Germline V gene sequence: CDR1 SGHTA, CDR2 FQGNSA. Here the CDR3 DNA reads TGTGCCAGCAGCTTAGCGCGGCGGGGGGGCACAGATACGCAGTATTTT. Protein: CASSLARRGGTDTQYF.

As to this clonotype: One junction end disagrees with the germline gene, perhaps due to a read error. The chain is built from TRBV2 and TRBJ2-2, with TRBD1 matching over 9 bases. The CDR3 extends over 14 amino acids. Germline V gives CDR1 SNHLY, CDR2 FYNNEI. The CDR3 bases are TGTGCCAGCAGCCGGGACAGGGTCACCGGGGGGCTGTTTTTT. Translated: CASSRDRVTGGLFF.

The chain recombines TRBV2 with TRBJ1-5; the match to TRBD1 covers 10 bases. The CDR3 has 15 residues. CDR1 and CDR2 (germline): SNHLY, FYNNEI. The J segment lost 5 bases and the V segment lost 5 bases, leaving 6 bases of the junction unmatched. This CDR3 is CASSPSGQGYQPQHF. In DNA form, the CDR3 reads TGTGCCAGCAGTCCTTCGGGACAGGGGTATCAGCCCCAGCATTTT.

This clonotype was observed a few times. This chain connects TRBV20-1 to TRBJ2-5, with TRBD2 matching 9 bases. Germline V gene data show CDR1 as DFQATT and CDR2 as SNEGSKA (reference sequence). V was pared by 7 bases and J by 5 bases, with 14 bases of the junction left unmatched. This CDR3 spans 15 amino acids. CDR3 sequence reads: CSVLPYGGGAETQYF. In DNA form, the CDR3 reads TGCAGTGTTCTTCCCTATGGCGGGGGGGCGGAGACCCAGTACTTC.